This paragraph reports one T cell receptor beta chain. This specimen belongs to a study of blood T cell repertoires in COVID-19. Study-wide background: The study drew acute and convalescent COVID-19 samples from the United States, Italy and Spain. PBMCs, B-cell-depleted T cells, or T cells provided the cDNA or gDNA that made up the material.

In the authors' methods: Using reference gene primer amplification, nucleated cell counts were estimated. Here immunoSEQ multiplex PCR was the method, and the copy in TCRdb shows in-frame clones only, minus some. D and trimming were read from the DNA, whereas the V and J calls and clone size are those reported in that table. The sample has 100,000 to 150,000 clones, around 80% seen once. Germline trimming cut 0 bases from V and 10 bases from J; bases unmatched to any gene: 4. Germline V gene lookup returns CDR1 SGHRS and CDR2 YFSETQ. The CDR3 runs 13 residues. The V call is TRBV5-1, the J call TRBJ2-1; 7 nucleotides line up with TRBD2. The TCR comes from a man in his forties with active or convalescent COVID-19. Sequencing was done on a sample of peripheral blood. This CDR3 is CASSLEGGNEQFF. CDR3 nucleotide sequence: TGCGCCAGCAGCTTGGAGGGAGGGAACGAGCAGTTCTTC. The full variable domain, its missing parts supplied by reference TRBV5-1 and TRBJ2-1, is KAGVTQTPRYLIKTRGQQVTLSCSPISGHRSVSWYQQTPGQGLQFLFEYFSETQRNKGNFPGRFSGRQFSNSRSEMNVSTLELGDSALYLCASSLEGGNEQFFGPGTRLTVL.